What follows are 27 T cell receptor beta chains derived from one specimen sequenced in a study of shared T cell receptors in the human thymus. Profiling relied on immunoSEQ multiplex PCR, and the TCRdb table lists in-frame clones only, not all of them. The table has approximately 660,000 clones, 88% seen once. The sample was also linked to a second study, of human thymus T cells.

The material sequenced was thymocytes. These receptors all come from a boy in the first two years of life with a congenital heart defect.

This clone was observed a few times. The rearrangement joins TRBV10-3 to TRBJ1-3, with 8 positions matching TRBD1. This CDR3 contains 19 residues. Germline V gene data show CDR1 as ENHRY and CDR2 as SYGVKD. Losses at the gene ends were 6 bases for V and 4 bases for J; bases not matched to a gene: 20. The CDR3 coding sequence is TGTGCCATCAGAGGAAATTCCGGACAGGGAGAGCAGTTCGGAAACACCATATATTTT. Its protein is CAIRGNSGQGEQFGNTIYF.

This clone was seen just once. The chain has TRBV7-2 and TRBJ1-3; no reliable D call. With 1 base removed from V and 0 bases from J, the gap between germline ends came to 7 bases. This CDR3 region has 15 residues. The germline V gene has CDR1 SGHTA and CDR2 FQGNSA. The DNA for the CDR3 is TGTGCCAGCAGCTTAGTCCCCAGCTCTGGAAACACCATATATTTT. Its protein product is CASSLVPSSGNTIYF.

This clone has a single count. CDR3 residues: CASSPRPPMSDYEQYF. The CDR3 DNA reads as TGTGCCAGCAGCCCGCGCCCGCCCATGTCTGACTACGAGCAGTACTTC. The gene calls are TRBV11-2 and TRBJ2-7; no definite D call. The length of the CDR3 is 16 residues. The V and J ends lost 5 bases and 3 bases respectively, with 20 bases between them. Germline V gives CDR1 SGHAT, CDR2 FQNNGV.

The V and J genes are TRBV27 and TRBJ2-7; 10 positions agree with TRBD1. This CDR3 is built from 15 residues. The germline CDR1 and CDR2 sequences are MNHEY and SMNVEV (reference sequence). J gave up 3 bases and V 2 bases, and 4 bases lay outside the gene matches. The CDR3 sequence is CASSLHRTGGYEQYF. DNA for the CDR3: TGTGCCAGCAGTTTACATCGGACAGGGGGCTACGAGCAGTACTTC.

V usage is TRBV28 and J usage is TRBJ2-4; 10 nucleotides line up with TRBD2. Germline assignment: CDR1 MDHEN and CDR2 SYDVKM. The CDR3 runs 19 residues. V was pared by 3 bases and J by 0 bases, with 11 bases of the junction left unmatched. CDR3 residues: CASSFPLAGELLAKNIQYF. DNA of the CDR3: TGTGCCAGCAGTTTTCCCCTAGCGGGGGAACTATTAGCCAAAAACATTCAGTACTTC.

The gene calls are TRBV10-3 and TRBJ1-2; unclear D gene. Germline CDR1 reads ENHRY; CDR2 reads SYGVKD. V gave up 0 bases and J gave up 4 bases, with 9 bases separating them. This CDR3 region has 14 residues. This chain's CDR3 is CAISESSVVYGYTF. CDR3 nucleotide sequence: TGTGCCATCAGTGAGTCGTCGGTAGTCTATGGCTACACCTTC.

The gene calls are TRBV6-6 and TRBJ2-7, with a weak D call TRBD1 (5 bases). The germline V and J ends were trimmed by 0 bases and 7 bases, with 13 bases remaining between them. This CDR3 spans 14 amino acids. The germline gives CDR1 MNHNY, CDR2 SVGAGI (reference sequence). CDR3 DNA: TGTGCCAGCAGTTACTCGGGCAGGGTGGGTGAGCAGTACTTC. As protein: CASSYSGRVGEQYF.

This chain connects TRBV14 to TRBJ2-5, with D possibly being TRBD2 (7 bases). CDR1 SGHDN and CDR2 FVKESK come from the germline V gene. V lost 1 base and J lost 1, with 16 bases in between. The length of the CDR3 is 17 residues. CDR3 coding DNA: TGTGCCAGCAGCCAAGGCGGGGGCTCCGGGGTCCAAGAGACCCAGTACTTC. It codes for CASSQGGGSGVQETQYF.

Here the CDR3 reads CASSRGTGDTDTQYF. The DNA of the CDR3 is TGTGCCAGCAGCCGGGGGACAGGGGACACAGATACGCAGTATTTT. The chain is built from TRBV5-4 and TRBJ2-3, with 10 bases identical to TRBD1. Germline lookup yields CDR1 SGHNT and CDR2 YYREEE (reference sequence). The CDR3 is 15 residues long. Trimming took 4 bases from V and 2 from J; bases not matched to a gene: 4.

The rearrangement joins TRBV19 to TRBJ1-2, with D possibly matching TRBD1 (6 bases). V lost 9 bases, J lost 5 bases, and 28 bases lay in between. This CDR3 spans 17 amino acids. Germline CDR1 LNHDA, CDR2 SQIVND (reference sequence). CDR3: CASLPHSSPDRPYGYTF. In nucleotides, the CDR3 is TGTGCCAGCTTACCCCATTCCTCTCCAGACAGGCCTTATGGCTACACCTTC.

J is TRBJ1-1 and V is TRBV25-1, with 11 bases aligning to TRBD1. Germline CDR1 and CDR2: MGHDK and SYGVNS. This CDR3 region has 15 residues. J was trimmed by 5 bases and V by 8 bases; bases with no gene match: 10. CDR3 sequence: CASLRTGGAWTEAFF. CDR3 DNA: TGTGCCAGCCTCCGGACAGGGGGCGCGTGGACTGAAGCTTTCTTT.

The J gene is TRBJ2-4, the V gene TRBV14, with 11 bases aligning to TRBD2. Germline-derived CDR1 and CDR2 are SGHDN and FVKESK. With V trimmed by 3 bases and J by 5 bases, 6 bases remained unmatched. This CDR3 has 16 residues. CDR3 protein: CASSQLAGGPQNIQYF. The CDR3 coding sequence is TGTGCCAGCAGCCAGTTAGCGGGAGGGCCCCAAAACATTCAGTACTTC.

The chain carries TRBV29-1 and TRBJ2-3, with 15 bases lining up with TRBD2. V lost 7 bases and J lost 2; bases outside the gene matches: 13. Germline CDR1 and CDR2: SQVTM and ANQGSEA. The CDR3 loop spans 18 amino acids. In nucleotides, the CDR3 is TGCAGCGCCGGGGAACCGGGACTAGCGGGAGGAATCACAGATACGCAGTATTTT. It encodes CSAGEPGLAGGITDTQYF.

The chain couples TRBV9 to TRBJ2-5, with D maybe TRBD2 (7 bases). CDR3 length: 15 amino acids. Trimming left V 0 bases short and J 5 bases short, with 14 bases between. Germline CDR1 and CDR2: SGDLS and YYNGEE. The CDR3 here is CASSVVGLGGETQYF. The CDR3 DNA is TGTGCCAGCAGCGTAGTTGGACTAGGGGGGGAGACCCAGTACTTC.

The chain has TRBV4-3 and TRBJ2-7; TRBD1 matches at 7 bases. Per the germline V gene, CDR1 is LGHNA and CDR2 is YSLEER. V was pared by 0 bases and J by 2 bases, with 13 bases of the junction left unmatched. CDR3 size: 18 residues. The CDR3 loop is CASSQDLVNRGPPYEQYF. The CDR3 DNA reads TGCGCCAGCAGCCAAGATTTGGTGAACAGGGGTCCTCCCTACGAGCAGTACTTC.

The V and J genes are TRBV19 and TRBJ1-5; TRBD1 might be the D (5 bases). CDR1 and CDR2 (germline): LNHDA, SQIVND (reference sequence). Between the trimmed V and J ends, which lost 5 bases and 4 bases, there was a span of 27 bases. This CDR3 comprises 19 residues. The CDR3 nucleotides are TGTGCCAGTAGTGTATCCCCGGGGGTGCTAAGGAAAAGGAATCAGCCCCAGCATTTT. It yields the protein CASSVSPGVLRKRNQPQHF.

This rearrangement joins TRBV11-2 to TRBJ2-1, with TRBD2 as a possible D gene (6 bases). The CDR3 spans 14 residues. V lost 4 bases to trimming and J lost 4 bases, with 11 bases between them. CDR1 is SGHAT, CDR2 FQNNGV, per germline. CDR3 DNA: TGTGCCAGCAGCTCCACTAGCACTTACAATGAGCAGTTCTTC. Its translation is CASSSTSTYNEQFF.

Turning to this clone: The sample holds other DNA sequences that translate to the same CDR3. This chain uses TRBV5-1 with TRBJ2-5; D call uncertain. From germline, CDR1 is SGHRS and CDR2 YFSETQ. V shed 0 bases and J shed 1 base, with 4 bases lying between them. The CDR3 runs to 13 residues. CDR3: CASSLGLQETQYF. Written as DNA, the CDR3 is TGCGCCAGCAGCTTGGGTCTCCAAGAGACCCAGTACTTC. Variable domain in full (rest from reference TRBV5-1 and TRBJ2-5): KAGVTQTPRYLIKTRGQQVTLSCSPISGHRSVSWYQQTPGQGLQFLFEYFSETQRNKGNFPGRFSGRQFSNSRSEMNVSTLELGDSALYLCASSLGLQETQYFGPGTRLLVL.

The chain has TRBV4-2 and TRBJ1-5, with D possibly being TRBD1 (6 bases). The CDR3 runs 22 residues. Trimming removed 1 base from V and 0 bases from J, with 28 bases in between. CDR1 is LGHNA and CDR2 is YNFKEQ in the germline V gene. The CDR3 region is CASSQGPFSRGRKIYSNQPQHF. The CDR3 coding sequence is TGTGCCAGCAGCCAAGGCCCGTTTTCCAGGGGCCGGAAAATTTATAGCAATCAGCCCCAGCATTTT.

J is TRBJ2-7 and V is TRBV27; TRBD1 is a possible D gene (5 bases). V was clipped by 3 bases and J by 2 bases, with 11 bases between them. Looked up from germline, CDR1 is MNHEY and CDR2 is SMNVEV (reference sequence). The CDR3 extends over 14 amino acids. The CDR3 DNA reads as TGTGCCAGCAGTTTTAGGGGCTCGACCTACGAGCAGTACTTC. Translated: CASSFRGSTYEQYF.

This chain connects TRBV4-3 to TRBJ2-7; D gene uncertain. CDR1 is LGHNA, CDR2 YSLEER, per germline. The CDR3 has 15 amino acids. V was shortened by 3 bases and J by 4 bases, with 16 bases between the two germline ends. CDR3 nucleotides: TGCGCCAGCAGCCAGTTCTTCGGTGTCGGTTACGAGCAGTACTTC. Translating gives CASSQFFGVGYEQYF.

The V gene is TRBV19, the J gene TRBJ1-1; D gene unclear. Between the trimmed V and J ends, which lost 6 bases and 5 bases, there was a span of 13 bases. The CDR3 consists of 13 residues. The germline V gene has CDR1 LNHDA and CDR2 SQIVND (reference sequence). The CDR3 DNA reads as TGTGCCAGTAGAGGAGAGGTGACGACTGAAGCTTTCTTT. Translation gives CASRGEVTTEAFF.

The V call is TRBV28, the J call TRBJ2-3; the D gene is possibly TRBD2 (6 bases). V was pared by 3 bases and J by 2 bases, with 21 bases between. CDR3 size: 18 residues. Germline CDR1 and CDR2: MDHEN and SYDVKM. For the CDR3, the DNA is TGTGCCAGCAGTTTCGGTATAGCTTCGCGGGGAATCACAGATACGCAGTATTTT. This gives the protein CASSFGIASRGITDTQYF.

The rearrangement uses TRBV19 and TRBJ2-7; 10 nucleotides line up with TRBD2. Germline V gene lookup returns CDR1 LNHDA and CDR2 SQIVND (reference sequence). This CDR3 spans 15 amino acids. Unmatched junction bases numbered 9, after V lost 8 bases and J lost 2 bases. Here the CDR3 reads CASCVAGGGAYEQYF. In nucleotides, the CDR3 is TGTGCCAGTTGCGTAGCGGGAGGTGGGGCCTACGAGCAGTACTTC.

This chain joins TRBV7-6 and TRBJ2-5, with TRBD1 matching over 9 bases. The ends lost 5 bases at V and 3 bases at J; junction bases unmatched: 4. CDR3 length: 14 amino acids. Germline values: CDR1 SGHVS, CDR2 FNYEAQ. The CDR3, as DNA: TGTGCCAGCAGCCGAGACAGGGGGGAAGAGACCCAGTACTTC. Protein sequence: CASSRDRGEETQYF.

The chain joins TRBV4-1 to TRBJ2-3; 10 bases match TRBD2. V was pared by 3 bases and J by 0 bases, with 6 bases of the junction left unmatched. This CDR3 comprises 17 residues. Per the germline V gene, CDR1 is MGHRA and CDR2 is YSYEKL. The CDR3 nucleotides are TGCGCCAGCAGCCACCTAACTAGCGGGGCTAGCACAGATACGCAGTATTTT. It is translated as CASSHLTSGASTDTQYF.

V gene TRBV5-1 combines with J gene TRBJ2-7; 8 bases match TRBD2. Germline CDR1 SGHRS, CDR2 YFSETQ. The junction had 19 bases not matched to a gene; V was cut back by 4 bases and J by 7 bases. The CDR3 has 17 amino acids. CDR3 sequence reads: CASSTDIYQAGEGEQYF. CDR3 sequence (DNA): TGCGCCAGCAGCACCGACATTTATCAAGCGGGAGAGGGGGAGCAGTACTTC.